Below, 4 T cell receptor beta chains from the same sample are listed, as sequenced in a study of blood T cells in healthy people across ages. Primed by a sample-barcoded 5' primer and a J-beta primer mix, a second PCR proceeded for about 7 to 12 cycles. TCRdb passed the 5' RACE reads through MiXCR, listing each CDR3 protein once. The profile shows about 780,000 distinct CDR3 sequences, around 62% of them singletons. Sample: blood. These receptors all stem from a man aged 25-40 years in good health.

A remark on this clonotype: A junction end diverges from the germline sequence, so it may reflect a read error. The genes are TRBV9 and TRBJ1-5; possibly TRBD1 for D (6 bases). Germline V gives CDR1 SGDLS, CDR2 YYNGEE. The CDR3 has 14 amino acids. The chain's CDR3 is CASSLQGSGQPQHF. The CDR3 bases are TGTGCTAGCAGTCTACAGGGTTCAGGTCAGCCCCAGCATTTT.

The chain combines TRBV9 with TRBJ2-7; D gene ambiguous. Germline V gene sequence: CDR1 SGDLS, CDR2 YYNGEE. Between the trimmed V and J ends, which lost 0 bases and 6 bases, there was a span of 4 bases. CDR3 length: 11 amino acids. CDR3: CASSVGLEQYF. The CDR3 DNA follows: TGTGCCAGCAGCGTAGGACTCGAGCAGTACTTC.

Only a few counts were recorded for this clonotype. In DNA, the CDR3 is TGTGCCAGCAGTTATTCCCGGGTAAATGAGCAGTTCTTC. It codes for CASSYSRVNEQFF. The genes are TRBV6-6 and TRBJ2-1; unclear D gene. The CDR3 runs 13 residues. Between the trimmed V and J ends, which lost 3 bases and 7 bases, there was a span of 10 bases. Germline V gene data show CDR1 as MNHNY and CDR2 as SVGAGI (reference sequence).

As to this clonotype: At one of its ends the junction is not consistent with the germline gene, which may arise from a read error. The chain is built from TRBV7-2 and TRBJ2-6, with 9 positions matching TRBD1. The CDR3 is 15 amino acids. Germline CDR1 and CDR2: SGHTA and FQGNSA. CDR3 nucleotides: TGTGCCAGCAGCCGGGACAGGGCTGGGGCCAACGACCTGACTTTC. Its protein is CASSRDRAGANDLTF.